These 23 T cell receptor beta chains share one sample of origin, sequenced in a study of cytomegalovirus exposure and HLA in healthy donors. The assay was immunoSEQ multiplex PCR, and TCRdb's table has in-frame clones only and misses some. The data show over 150,000 clones, about nine tenths seen once. The sample taken for sequencing was PBMCs. Source of these receptors: a woman aged 18-29 years in good health and CMV-seropositive.

This clone was seen just once. The chain is built from TRBV14 and TRBJ1-1, with 8 bases aligning to TRBD1. Germline V gene data show CDR1 as SGHDN and CDR2 as FVKESK. V gave up 0 bases and J gave up 3 bases; unmatched junction bases: 6. The length of the CDR3 is 16 residues. The CDR3 loop reads CASSQDRQGAYTEAFF. CDR3 nucleotide sequence: TGTGCCAGCAGCCAAGATCGGCAGGGGGCCTACACTGAAGCTTTCTTT.

This clone is a singleton in its sample. The CDR3 loop reads CSASQQGWMNTEAFF. The CDR3 region has the DNA TGCAGCGCATCTCAACAGGGCTGGATGAACACTGAAGCTTTCTTT. The V and J genes are TRBV29-1 and TRBJ1-1; perhaps TRBD1 as D (6 bases). Germline lookup yields CDR1 SQVTM and CDR2 ANQGSEA. The V and J ends lost 7 bases and 0 bases respectively, with 18 bases between them. The CDR3 contains 15 residues.

V is TRBV12-5 and J is TRBJ2-1, with 9 bases aligning to TRBD1. The V gene end was trimmed by 5 bases and the J gene end by 2 bases; junction bases not matched to a gene: 13. This CDR3 is 18 amino acids long. Germline V gives CDR1 LGHNT, CDR2 FRNRAP. The CDR3 loop is CASGHDPGQGIPYNEQFF. For the CDR3, the DNA is TGTGCTAGTGGTCACGATCCGGGACAGGGAATCCCCTACAATGAGCAGTTCTTC.

The chain combines TRBV20-1 with TRBJ1-1; unclear D gene. The CDR3 covers 11 residues. The germline gives CDR1 DFQATT, CDR2 SNEGSKA (reference sequence). V was shortened by 7 bases and J by 1 base, with 7 bases between the two germline ends. CDR3 DNA: TGCAGTGTTGAGGAGAACACTGAAGCTTTCTTT. Amino acids: CSVEENTEAFF.

Comments on this clone: Its ends do not fully match the called genes, so a read error is possible. The chain joins TRBV7-7 to TRBJ1-2; 7 bases match TRBD1. This CDR3 comprises 14 residues. In germline, CDR1 is SSHAT, CDR2 FNYEAQ (reference sequence). The CDR3 sequence: CASSRLQGMDGYTF. In DNA, the CDR3 is TGTGCTAGCAGCCGATTACAGGGGATGGATGGCTACACCTTC.

The chain joins TRBV6-1 to TRBJ2-2; D may be TRBD1 (6 bases). Trimming removed 2 bases from V and 5 bases from J, with 6 bases in between. The CDR3 length is 13 residues. Germline V gene data show CDR1 as MNHNS and CDR2 as SASEGT. CDR3 residues: CASSEQGTGELFF. CDR3 coding DNA: TGTGCCAGCAGTGAACAGGGGACCGGGGAGCTGTTTTTT.

The V and J genes are TRBV25-1 and TRBJ1-2; no clear D gene. V shed 6 bases and J shed 12 bases, with 17 bases lying between them. Looked up from germline, CDR1 is MGHDK and CDR2 is SYGVNS. The CDR3 has 12 amino acids. Here the CDR3 DNA reads TGTGCCAGCAGCACGGGTGGACGGAGGCACACCTTC. This sequence encodes CASSTGGRRHTF.

This clone has just a few counts. The same CDR3 can be traced to other DNA sequences in this sample. The chain recombines TRBV19 with TRBJ1-5, with D hard to call. The CDR3 extends over 13 amino acids. V lost 1 base and J 4 bases, leaving 5 bases between the germline ends. Looked up from germline, CDR1 is LNHDA and CDR2 is SQIVND (reference sequence). In nucleotides, the CDR3 is TGTGCCAGTAGTATAGGCGGTAATCAGCCCCAGCATTTT. It codes for CASSIGGNQPQHF.

This clone appeared once. The rearrangement joins TRBV9 to TRBJ1-1; possibly TRBD1 for D (5 bases). With 0 bases removed from V and 4 bases from J, the gap between germline ends came to 13 bases. The CDR3 sequence is 15 residues long. The germline V gene encodes CDR1 SGDLS and CDR2 YYNGEE. The CDR3: CASSVAPRASTEAFF. CDR3 coding DNA: TGTGCCAGCAGCGTAGCTCCCAGGGCCTCCACTGAAGCTTTCTTT.

J is TRBJ2-2 and V is TRBV5-4, with 7 nucleotides matching TRBD2. V was pared by 0 bases and J by 1 base, with 0 bases of the junction left unmatched. There are 15 residues in the CDR3. Germline CDR1 reads SGHNT; CDR2 reads YYREEE (reference sequence). Written as DNA, the CDR3 is TGTGCCAGCAGCTTGGGCGGGAGGAACACCGGGGAGCTGTTTTTT. Its translation: CASSLGGRNTGELFF.

The chain employs TRBV5-1 and TRBJ2-7, with D perhaps matching TRBD2 (5 bases). CDR3 length: 11 residues. Germline loops: CDR1 SGHRS, CDR2 YFSETQ. The V gene lost 4 bases and the J gene lost 3 bases, with 5 bases spanning the gap. In DNA form, the CDR3 reads TGCGCCAGCAGCGACTACTACGAGCAGTACTTC. This sequence encodes CASSDYYEQYF.

The sample holds a few counts of this clone. The genes are TRBV7-9 and TRBJ1-2; TRBD1 might be the D (6 bases). The CDR3 runs 15 residues. Trimming removed 5 bases at V and 6 bases at J, with 19 bases between. Looked up from germline, CDR1 is SEHNR and CDR2 is FQNEAQ (reference sequence). In nucleotides, the CDR3 is TGTGCCAGCAGCATCGATCTAAGGGGGTGGGATGGCTACACCTTC. Translated: CASSIDLRGWDGYTF. The variable domain in full, with the rest retrieved from reference TRBV7-9 and TRBJ1-2, is DTGVSQNPRHKITKRGQNVTFRCDPISEHNRLYWYRQTLGQGPEFLTYFQNEAQLEKSRLLSDRFSAERPKGSFSTLEIQRTEQGDSAMYLCASSIDLRGWDGYTFGSGTRLTVV.

The V gene is TRBV7-2, the J gene TRBJ2-5, with D tentatively TRBD1 (6 bases). Germline V CDR1 and CDR2: SGHTA, FQGNSA. Trimming cost V 1 base and J 4 bases, with 10 bases left between them. This CDR3 comprises 14 residues. CDR3 region: CASSLDRVPETQYF. CDR3 nucleotide sequence: TGTGCCAGCAGCTTAGACAGGGTCCCAGAGACCCAGTACTTC.

The chain uses TRBV9 and TRBJ2-3; 9 nucleotides line up with TRBD2. J gave up 2 bases and V 2 bases, and 3 bases lay outside the gene matches. This CDR3 spans 15 amino acids. CDR1 and CDR2 (germline): SGDLS, YYNGEE. The CDR3 sequence: CASSVREGHTDTQYF. The CDR3 DNA follows: TGTGCCAGCAGCGTGCGGGAGGGCCACACAGATACGCAGTATTTT. The entire variable domain, with the rest obtained from reference TRBV9 and TRBJ2-3, is as follows: DSGVTQTPKHLITATGQRVTLRCSPRSGDLSVYWYQQSLDQGLQFLIQYYNGEERAKGNILERFSAQQFPDLHSELNLSSLELGDSALYFCASSVREGHTDTQYFGPGTRLTVL.

The rearrangement joins TRBV6-5 to TRBJ2-1; a weak D match, TRBD2 (5 bases). Germline assignment: CDR1 MNHEY and CDR2 SVGAGI. This CDR3 has 14 residues. Trimming took off 6 bases at V and 5 bases at J, with 14 bases between the two ends. The CDR3 sequence is CASRRRTHDNEQFF. The CDR3 nucleotides are TGTGCCAGCAGAAGAAGGACTCACGACAATGAGCAGTTCTTC.

The rearrangement links TRBV11-3 to TRBJ2-3, with TRBD2 matching over 7 bases. V trimming: 0 bases; J trimming: 5 bases; junction bases outside the gene matches: 14. Germline values: CDR1 SGHNT, CDR2 YENEEA. The CDR3 is 18 residues long. The CDR3 DNA reads as TGTGCCAGCAGCTTAGAACGCGGTTGGCTAGCGGCTCTAGATACGCAGTATTTT. It translates to CASSLERGWLAALDTQYF.

V usage is TRBV11-3 and J usage is TRBJ2-7; D perhaps matches TRBD2 (5 bases). The CDR3 extends over 15 amino acids. Trimming cost V 1 base and J 0 bases, with 10 bases left between them. The germline V gene has CDR1 SGHNT and CDR2 YENEEA. In DNA form, the CDR3 reads TGTGCCAGCAGCTTAGGAGGGCAGCCCTCCTACGAGCAGTACTTC. Translating gives CASSLGGQPSYEQYF.

A remark on this clone: Other DNA sequences within the sample encode an identical CDR3. Here the CDR3 reads CASSLGLAVNTGELFF. DNA of the CDR3: TGTGCCAGCAGCTTAGGTCTAGCAGTGAACACCGGGGAGCTGTTTTTT. This chain uses TRBV7-3 with TRBJ2-2, with a possible D match to TRBD2 (5 bases). This CDR3 is built from 16 residues. Trimming removed 2 bases at V and 1 base at J, with 11 bases between. Germline values: CDR1 SGHTA, CDR2 FQGTGA.

This sequence joins TRBV14 and TRBJ2-7; TRBD2 matches at 10 bases. This CDR3 has 14 amino acids. Germline trimming cut 4 bases from V and 7 bases from J; bases unmatched to any gene: 7. CDR1 and CDR2 (germline): SGHDN, FVKESK. The CDR3 sequence: CASSPLAGVGEQYF. The CDR3, as DNA: TGTGCCAGCAGCCCCCTAGCGGGGGTTGGGGAGCAGTACTTC.

The J gene is TRBJ2-1, the V gene TRBV6-1, with a possible D match to TRBD1 (6 bases). The ends were cut back, 2 bases at V and 4 bases at J, with 27 bases in the middle. Germline values: CDR1 MNHNS, CDR2 SASEGT. This CDR3 is 20 amino acids long. CDR3 protein: CASSEMVTGRRLGDYNEQFF. CDR3 sequence (DNA): TGTGCCAGCAGTGAAATGGTTACAGGGAGAAGGTTAGGGGATTACAATGAGCAGTTCTTC.

The V gene is TRBV28, the J gene TRBJ1-3; D is perhaps TRBD1 (6 bases). This CDR3 is built from 15 residues. V was shortened by 3 bases and J by 5 bases, with 14 bases between the two germline ends. Germline CDR1 MDHEN, CDR2 SYDVKM. CDR3 in amino acids: CASSLGGADRNTIYF. The CDR3 DNA is TGTGCCAGCAGTTTGGGGGGGGCGGATAGAAACACCATATATTTT.

The chain recombines TRBV4-1 with TRBJ1-1; TRBD1 is a possible D gene (6 bases). Germline V gene lookup returns CDR1 MGHRA and CDR2 YSYEKL. The CDR3 sequence is 14 residues long. V lost 3 bases and J lost 7, with 15 bases in between. The CDR3 loop is CASSQLRGGDEAFF. The DNA of the CDR3 is TGCGCCAGCAGCCAGCTAAGAGGGGGGGATGAAGCTTTCTTT.

The CDR3 nucleotides are TGTGCCAGCAGGACAGGGGGCCCGAAATACGAGCAGTACTTC. Translating it yields CASRTGGPKYEQYF. This rearrangement joins TRBV28 to TRBJ2-7; TRBD1 matches 10 bases. J gave up 4 bases and V 6 bases, and 6 bases lay outside the gene matches. CDR3 size: 14 residues. The germline V gene has CDR1 MDHEN and CDR2 SYDVKM.